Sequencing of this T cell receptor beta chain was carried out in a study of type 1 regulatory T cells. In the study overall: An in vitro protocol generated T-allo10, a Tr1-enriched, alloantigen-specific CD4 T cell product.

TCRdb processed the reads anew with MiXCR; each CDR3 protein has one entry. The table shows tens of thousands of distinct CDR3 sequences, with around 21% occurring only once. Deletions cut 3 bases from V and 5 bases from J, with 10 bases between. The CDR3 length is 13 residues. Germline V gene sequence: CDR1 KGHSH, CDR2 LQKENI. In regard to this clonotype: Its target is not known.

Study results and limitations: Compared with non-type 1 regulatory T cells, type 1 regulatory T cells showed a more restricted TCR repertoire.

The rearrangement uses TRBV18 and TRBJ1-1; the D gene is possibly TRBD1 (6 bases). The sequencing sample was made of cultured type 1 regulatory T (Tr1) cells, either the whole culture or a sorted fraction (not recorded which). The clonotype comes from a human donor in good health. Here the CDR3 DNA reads TGTGCCAGCTCACCTAAGGGGGATACTGAAGCTTTCTTT. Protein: CASSPKGDTEAFF.